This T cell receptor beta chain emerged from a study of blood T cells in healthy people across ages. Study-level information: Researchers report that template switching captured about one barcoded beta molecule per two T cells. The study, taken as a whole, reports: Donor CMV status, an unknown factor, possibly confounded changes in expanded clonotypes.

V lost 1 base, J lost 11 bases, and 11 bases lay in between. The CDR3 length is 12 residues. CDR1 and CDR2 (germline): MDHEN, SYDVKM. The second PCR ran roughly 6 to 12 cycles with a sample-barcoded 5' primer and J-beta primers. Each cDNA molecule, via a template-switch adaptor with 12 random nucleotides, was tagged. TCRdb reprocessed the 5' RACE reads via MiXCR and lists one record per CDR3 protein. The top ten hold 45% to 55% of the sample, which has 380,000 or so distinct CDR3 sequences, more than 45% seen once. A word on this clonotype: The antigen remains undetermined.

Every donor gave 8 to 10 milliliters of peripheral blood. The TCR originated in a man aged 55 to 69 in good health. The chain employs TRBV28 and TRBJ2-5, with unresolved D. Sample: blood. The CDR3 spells CASSLYRYKQYF. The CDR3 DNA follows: TGTGCCAGCAGTTTATACCGCTACAAGCAGTACTTC.